Below are 3 T cell receptor beta chains sequenced from a single sample in a study of cytomegalovirus exposure and HLA in healthy donors. PCR was performed using 60 Vbeta and 13 Jbeta primers. The method was immunoSEQ multiplex PCR; TCRdb's version includes in-frame clones alone and lacks a portion of them. The sample has 150,000 to 200,000 clones; 65% to 80% are singletons. The sample was PBMCs. The receptors shown here come from a woman aged 50 to 60 in good health and CMV-seropositive.

The chain has TRBV11-2 and TRBJ2-1, with TRBD1 matching over 7 bases. V lost 1 base and J lost 10; bases outside the gene matches: 13. Per germline, CDR1 SGHAT and CDR2 FQNNGV. This CDR3 spans 16 amino acids. In nucleotides, the CDR3 is TGTGCCAGCAGCTTAGGGATGACGGGACAGTTAAGGGAGCAGTTCTTC. Translation: CASSLGMTGQLREQFF.

CDR3 sequence reads: CASRETGTTYEQYF. The CDR3 DNA reads TGTGCCTCCAGGGAGACAGGGACCACCTACGAGCAGTACTTC. V usage is TRBV10-3 and J usage is TRBJ2-7; TRBD1 matches at 7 bases. Trimming took 11 bases from V and 2 from J; bases not matched to a gene: 12. The CDR3 is made up of 14 amino acids. Germline V lookup: CDR1 ENHRY, CDR2 SYGVKD.

The chain recombines TRBV20-1 with TRBJ1-1; maybe TRBD1 (6 bases). The CDR3 has 11 residues. Trimming took off 5 bases at V and 6 bases at J, with 10 bases between the two ends. CDR1 and CDR2 from the germline V gene are DFQATT and SNEGSKA (reference sequence). The CDR3 region has the DNA TGCAGTGCTCAGGGGAGCGCTGAAGCTTTCTTT. This translates into CSAQGSAEAFF.